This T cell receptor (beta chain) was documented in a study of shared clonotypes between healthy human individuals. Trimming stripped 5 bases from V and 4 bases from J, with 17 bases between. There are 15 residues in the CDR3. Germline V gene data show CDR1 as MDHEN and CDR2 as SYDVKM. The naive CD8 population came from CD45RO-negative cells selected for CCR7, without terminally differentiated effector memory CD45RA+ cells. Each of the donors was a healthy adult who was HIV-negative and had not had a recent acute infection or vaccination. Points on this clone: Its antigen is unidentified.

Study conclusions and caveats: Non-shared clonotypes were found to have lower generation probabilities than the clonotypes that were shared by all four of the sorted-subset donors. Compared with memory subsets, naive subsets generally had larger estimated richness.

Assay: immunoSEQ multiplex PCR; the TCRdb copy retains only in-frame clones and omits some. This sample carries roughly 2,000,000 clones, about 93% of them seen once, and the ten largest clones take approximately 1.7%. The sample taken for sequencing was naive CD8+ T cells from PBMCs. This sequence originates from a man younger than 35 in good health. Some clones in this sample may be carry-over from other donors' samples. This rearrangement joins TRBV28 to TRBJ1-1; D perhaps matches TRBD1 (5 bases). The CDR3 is CASSHPRGGSTEAFF. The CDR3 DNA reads TGTGCCAGCAGTCACCCGCGCGGGGGGAGCACTGAAGCTTTCTTT.